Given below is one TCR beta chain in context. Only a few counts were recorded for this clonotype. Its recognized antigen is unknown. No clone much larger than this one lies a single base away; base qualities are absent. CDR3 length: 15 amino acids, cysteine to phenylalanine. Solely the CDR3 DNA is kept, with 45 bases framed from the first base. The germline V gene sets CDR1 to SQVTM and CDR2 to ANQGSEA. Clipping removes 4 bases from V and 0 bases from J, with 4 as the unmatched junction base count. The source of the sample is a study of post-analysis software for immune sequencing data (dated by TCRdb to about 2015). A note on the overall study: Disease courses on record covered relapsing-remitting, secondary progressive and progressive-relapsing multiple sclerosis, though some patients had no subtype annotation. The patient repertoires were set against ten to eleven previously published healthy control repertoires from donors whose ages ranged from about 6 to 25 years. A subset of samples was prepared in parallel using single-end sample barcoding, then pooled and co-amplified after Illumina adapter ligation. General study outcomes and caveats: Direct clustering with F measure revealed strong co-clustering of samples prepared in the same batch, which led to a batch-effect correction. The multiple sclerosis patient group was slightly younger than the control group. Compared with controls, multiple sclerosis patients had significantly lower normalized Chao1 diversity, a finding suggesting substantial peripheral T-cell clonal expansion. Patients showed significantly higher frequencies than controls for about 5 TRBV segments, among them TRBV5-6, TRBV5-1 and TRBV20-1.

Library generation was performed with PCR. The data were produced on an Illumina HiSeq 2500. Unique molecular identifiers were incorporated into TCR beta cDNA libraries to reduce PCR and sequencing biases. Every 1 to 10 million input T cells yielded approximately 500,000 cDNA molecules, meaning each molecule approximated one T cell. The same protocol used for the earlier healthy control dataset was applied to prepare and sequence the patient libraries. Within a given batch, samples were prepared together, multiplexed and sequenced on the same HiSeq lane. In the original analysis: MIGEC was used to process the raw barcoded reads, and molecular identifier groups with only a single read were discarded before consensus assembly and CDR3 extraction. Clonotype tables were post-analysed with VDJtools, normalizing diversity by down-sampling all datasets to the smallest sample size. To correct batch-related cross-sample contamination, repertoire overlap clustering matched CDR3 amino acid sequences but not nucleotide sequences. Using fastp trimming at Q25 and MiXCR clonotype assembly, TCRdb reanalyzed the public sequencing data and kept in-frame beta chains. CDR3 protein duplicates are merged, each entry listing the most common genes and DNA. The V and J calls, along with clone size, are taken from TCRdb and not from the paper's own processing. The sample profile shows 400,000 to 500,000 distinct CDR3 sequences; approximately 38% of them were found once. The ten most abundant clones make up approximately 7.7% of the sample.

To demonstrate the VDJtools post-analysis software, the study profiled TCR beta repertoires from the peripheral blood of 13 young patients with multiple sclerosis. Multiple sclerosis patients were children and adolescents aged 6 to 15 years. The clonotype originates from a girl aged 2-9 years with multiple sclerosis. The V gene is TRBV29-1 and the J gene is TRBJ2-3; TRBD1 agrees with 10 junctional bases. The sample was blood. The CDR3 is CSVGDRGSSTDTQYF. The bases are TGCAGCGTTGGGGACAGGGGATCTAGCACAGATACGCAGTATTTT.